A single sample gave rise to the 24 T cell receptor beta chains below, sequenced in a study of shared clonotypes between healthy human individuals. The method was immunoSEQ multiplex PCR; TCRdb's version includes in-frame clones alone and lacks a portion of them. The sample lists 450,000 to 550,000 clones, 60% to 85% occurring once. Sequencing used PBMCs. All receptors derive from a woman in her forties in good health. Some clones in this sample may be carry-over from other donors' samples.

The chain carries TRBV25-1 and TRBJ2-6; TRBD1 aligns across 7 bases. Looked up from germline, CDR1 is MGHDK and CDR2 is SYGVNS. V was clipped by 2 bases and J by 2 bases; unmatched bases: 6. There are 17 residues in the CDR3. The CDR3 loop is CASSERQGLAGANVLTF. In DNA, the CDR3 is TGTGCCAGCAGTGAACGACAGGGTTTGGCTGGGGCCAACGTCCTGACTTTC. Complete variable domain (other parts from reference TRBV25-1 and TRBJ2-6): EADIYQTPRYLVIGTGKKITLECSQTMGHDKMYWYQQDPGMELHLIHYSYGVNSTEKGDLSSESTVSRIRTEHFPLTLESARPSHTSQYLCASSERQGLAGANVLTFGAGSRLTVL.

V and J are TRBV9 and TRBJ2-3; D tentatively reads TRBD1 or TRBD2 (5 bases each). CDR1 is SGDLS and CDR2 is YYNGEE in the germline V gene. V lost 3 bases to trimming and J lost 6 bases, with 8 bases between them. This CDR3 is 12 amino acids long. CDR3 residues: CASSAGADTQYF. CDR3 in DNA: TGTGCCAGCAGCGCCGGGGCGGATACGCAGTATTTT.

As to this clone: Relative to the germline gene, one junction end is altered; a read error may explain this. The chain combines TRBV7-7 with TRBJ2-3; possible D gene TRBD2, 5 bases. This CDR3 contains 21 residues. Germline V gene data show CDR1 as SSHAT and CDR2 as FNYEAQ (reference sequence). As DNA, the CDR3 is TGTGCTAGCAGCTTAGCGTTCAAAGTCAGGACCCTAAGGCCCTGCACAGATACGCAGTATTTT. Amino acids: CASSLAFKVRTLRPCTDTQYF.

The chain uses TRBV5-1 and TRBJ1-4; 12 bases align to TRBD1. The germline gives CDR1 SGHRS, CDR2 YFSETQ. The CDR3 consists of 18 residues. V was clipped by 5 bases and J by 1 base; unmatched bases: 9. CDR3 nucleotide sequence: TGCGCCAGCAGACCCGGGACAGGGGGCTCGGGAACTAATGAAAAACTGTTTTTT. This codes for CASRPGTGGSGTNEKLFF.

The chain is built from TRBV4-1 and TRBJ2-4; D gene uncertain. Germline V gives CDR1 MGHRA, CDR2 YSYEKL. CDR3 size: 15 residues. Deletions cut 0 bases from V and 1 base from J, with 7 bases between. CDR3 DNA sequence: TGCGCCAGCAGCCAAGACAGACGCGCCAAAAACATTCAGTACTTC. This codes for CASSQDRRAKNIQYF.

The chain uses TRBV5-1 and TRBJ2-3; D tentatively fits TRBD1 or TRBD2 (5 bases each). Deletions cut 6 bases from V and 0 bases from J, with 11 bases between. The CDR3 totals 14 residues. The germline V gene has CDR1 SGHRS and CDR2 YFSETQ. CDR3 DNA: TGCGCCAGCATGAGGGGCGGGAGCACAGATACGCAGTATTTT. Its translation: CASMRGGSTDTQYF.

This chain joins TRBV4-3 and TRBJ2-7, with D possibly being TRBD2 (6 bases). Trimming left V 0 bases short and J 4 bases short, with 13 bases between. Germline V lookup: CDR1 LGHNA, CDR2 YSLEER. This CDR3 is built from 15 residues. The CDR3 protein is CASSQDRGIGYEQYF. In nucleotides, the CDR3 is TGCGCCAGCAGCCAAGATCGGGGGATTGGGTACGAGCAGTACTTC.

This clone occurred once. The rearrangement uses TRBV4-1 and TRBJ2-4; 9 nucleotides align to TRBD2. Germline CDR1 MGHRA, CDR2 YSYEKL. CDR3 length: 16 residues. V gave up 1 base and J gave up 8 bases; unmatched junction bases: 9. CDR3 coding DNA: TGCGCCAGCAGCCAAGGGGGTAGCGGGAGAAAAGACATTCAGTACTTC. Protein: CASSQGGSGRKDIQYF.

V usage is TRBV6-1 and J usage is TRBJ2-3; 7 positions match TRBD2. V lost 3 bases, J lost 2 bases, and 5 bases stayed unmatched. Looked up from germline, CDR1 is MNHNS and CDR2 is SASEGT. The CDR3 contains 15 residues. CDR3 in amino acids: CASSEWGTTTDTQYF. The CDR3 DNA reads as TGTGCCAGCAGTGAGTGGGGGACTACCACAGATACGCAGTATTTT.

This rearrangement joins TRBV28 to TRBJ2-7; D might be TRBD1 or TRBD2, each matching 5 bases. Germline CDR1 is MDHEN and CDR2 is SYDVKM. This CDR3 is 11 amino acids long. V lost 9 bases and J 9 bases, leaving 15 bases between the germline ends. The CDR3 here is CASGLQGRQYF. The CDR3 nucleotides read TGTGCCAGTGGGTTGCAGGGACGGCAGTACTTC.

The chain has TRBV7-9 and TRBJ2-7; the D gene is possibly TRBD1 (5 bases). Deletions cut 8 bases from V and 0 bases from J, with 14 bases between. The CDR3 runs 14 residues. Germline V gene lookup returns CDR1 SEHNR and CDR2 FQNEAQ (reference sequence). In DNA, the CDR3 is TGTGCCAGCGGGCCCAGGGCCAGCTCCTACGAGCAGTACTTC. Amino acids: CASGPRASSYEQYF.

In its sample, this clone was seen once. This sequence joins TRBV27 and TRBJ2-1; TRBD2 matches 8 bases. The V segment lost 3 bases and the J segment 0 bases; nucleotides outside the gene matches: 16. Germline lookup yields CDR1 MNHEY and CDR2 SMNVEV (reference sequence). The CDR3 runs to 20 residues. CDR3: CASSFQRGPFSGLSYNEQFF. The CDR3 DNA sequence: TGTGCCAGCAGTTTCCAGCGGGGGCCCTTTAGCGGCCTCTCCTACAATGAGCAGTTCTTC.

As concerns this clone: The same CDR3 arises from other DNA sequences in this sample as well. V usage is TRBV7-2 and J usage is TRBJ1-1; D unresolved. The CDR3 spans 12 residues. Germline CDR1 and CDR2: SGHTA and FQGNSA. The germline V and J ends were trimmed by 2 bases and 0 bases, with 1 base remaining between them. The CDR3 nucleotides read TGTGCCAGCAGCTTAATGAACACTGAAGCTTTCTTT. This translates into CASSLMNTEAFF.

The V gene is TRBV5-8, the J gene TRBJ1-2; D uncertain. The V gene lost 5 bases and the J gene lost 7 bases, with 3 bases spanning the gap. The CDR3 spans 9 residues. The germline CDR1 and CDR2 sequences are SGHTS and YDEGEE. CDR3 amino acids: CASRGGYTF. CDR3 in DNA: TGTGCCAGCAGGGGTGGCTACACCTTC.

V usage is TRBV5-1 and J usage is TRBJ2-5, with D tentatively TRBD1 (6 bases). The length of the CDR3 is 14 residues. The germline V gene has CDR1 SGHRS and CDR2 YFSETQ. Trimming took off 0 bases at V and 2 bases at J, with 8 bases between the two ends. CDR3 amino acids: CASSLGTVQETQYF. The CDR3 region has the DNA TGCGCCAGCAGCTTGGGGACAGTACAAGAGACCCAGTACTTC.

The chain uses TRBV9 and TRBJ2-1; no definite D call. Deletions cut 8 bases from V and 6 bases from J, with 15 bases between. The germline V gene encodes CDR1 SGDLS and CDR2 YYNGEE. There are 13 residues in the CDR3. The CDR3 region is CASGRWGANEQFF. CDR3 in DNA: TGTGCCAGTGGTCGCTGGGGTGCCAATGAGCAGTTCTTC. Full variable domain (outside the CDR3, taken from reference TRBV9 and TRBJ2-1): DSGVTQTPKHLITATGQRVTLRCSPRSGDLSVYWYQQSLDQGLQFLIQYYNGEERAKGNILERFSAQQFPDLHSELNLSSLELGDSALYFCASGRWGANEQFFGPGTRLTVL.

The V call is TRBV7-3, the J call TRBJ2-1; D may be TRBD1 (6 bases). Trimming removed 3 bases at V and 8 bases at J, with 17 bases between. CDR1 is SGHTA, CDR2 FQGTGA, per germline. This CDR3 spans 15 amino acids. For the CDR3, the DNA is TGTGCCAGCAGCTTGAGGGCCCGACCAGGGGATGAGCAGTTCTTC. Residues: CASSLRARPGDEQFF.

Here the CDR3 reads CASSTRQGETGELFF. DNA of the CDR3: TGTGCCAGTAGTACCAGACAGGGGGAGACCGGGGAGCTGTTTTTT. The gene calls are TRBV19 and TRBJ2-2; 9 nucleotides match TRBD1. Germline V gene data show CDR1 as LNHDA and CDR2 as SQIVND (reference sequence). The CDR3 covers 15 residues. The junction had 5 bases not matched to a gene; V was cut back by 4 bases and J by 5 bases.

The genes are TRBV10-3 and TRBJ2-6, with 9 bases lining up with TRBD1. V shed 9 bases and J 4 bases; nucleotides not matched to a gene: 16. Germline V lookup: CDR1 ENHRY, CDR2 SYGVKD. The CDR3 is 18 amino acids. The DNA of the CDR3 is TGTGCCATAAACCGGGACAGGGTGTCCACCTCCGGGGCCAACGTCCTGACTTTC. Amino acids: CAINRDRVSTSGANVLTF.

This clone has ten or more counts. For the CDR3, the DNA is TGTGCCACCAGCGGGACCCCCCTGACAGATCAAGAGACCCAGTACTTC. The encoded protein is CATSGTPLTDQETQYF. V usage is TRBV15 and J usage is TRBJ2-5, with D perhaps TRBD1 or TRBD2 (5 bases each). V was shortened by 5 bases and J by 2 bases, with 18 bases between the two germline ends. Germline V CDR1 and CDR2: LNHNV, YYDKDF (reference sequence). The CDR3 runs to 16 residues.

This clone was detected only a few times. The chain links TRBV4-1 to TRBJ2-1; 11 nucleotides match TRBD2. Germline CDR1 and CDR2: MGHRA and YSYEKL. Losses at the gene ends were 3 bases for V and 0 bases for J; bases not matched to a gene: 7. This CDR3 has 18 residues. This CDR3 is CASSQGGLAGHSYNEQFF. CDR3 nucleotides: TGCGCCAGCAGCCAGGGAGGACTAGCGGGCCACTCCTACAATGAGCAGTTCTTC.

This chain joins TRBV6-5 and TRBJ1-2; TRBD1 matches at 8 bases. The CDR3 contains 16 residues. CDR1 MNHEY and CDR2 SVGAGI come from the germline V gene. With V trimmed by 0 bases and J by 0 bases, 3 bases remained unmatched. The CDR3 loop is CASSYSSGGTNYGYTF. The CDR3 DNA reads TGTGCCAGCAGTTACTCGTCAGGGGGCACTAACTATGGCTACACCTTC.

CDR3 protein: CASSSTVYSTGELFF. For the CDR3, the DNA is TGTGCCAGCAGTTCCACAGTATATTCCACCGGGGAGCTGTTTTTT. The rearrangement joins TRBV28 to TRBJ2-2; D not certain. The CDR3 has 15 amino acids. Germline V gene data show CDR1 as MDHEN and CDR2 as SYDVKM. With 4 bases removed from V and 4 bases from J, the gap between germline ends came to 13 bases.

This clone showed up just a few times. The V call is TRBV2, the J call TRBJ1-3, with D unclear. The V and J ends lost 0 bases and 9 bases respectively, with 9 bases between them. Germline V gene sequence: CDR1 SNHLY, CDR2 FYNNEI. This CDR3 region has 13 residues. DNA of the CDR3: TGTGCCAGCAGTGAAGCCGCCCGCGGCACCATATATTTT. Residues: CASSEAARGTIYF.